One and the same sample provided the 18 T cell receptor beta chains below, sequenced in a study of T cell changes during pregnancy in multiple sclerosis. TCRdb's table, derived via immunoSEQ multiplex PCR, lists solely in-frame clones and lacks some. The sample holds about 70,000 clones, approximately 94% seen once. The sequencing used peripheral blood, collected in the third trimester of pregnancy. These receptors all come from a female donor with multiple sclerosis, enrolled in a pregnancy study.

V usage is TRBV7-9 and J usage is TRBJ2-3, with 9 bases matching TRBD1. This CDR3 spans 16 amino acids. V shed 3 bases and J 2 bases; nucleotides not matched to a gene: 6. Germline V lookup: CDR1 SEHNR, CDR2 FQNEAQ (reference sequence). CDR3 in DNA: TGTGCCAGCAGCTTCTACAGGGGGCGGGTCACAGATACGCAGTATTTT. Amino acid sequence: CASSFYRGRVTDTQYF.

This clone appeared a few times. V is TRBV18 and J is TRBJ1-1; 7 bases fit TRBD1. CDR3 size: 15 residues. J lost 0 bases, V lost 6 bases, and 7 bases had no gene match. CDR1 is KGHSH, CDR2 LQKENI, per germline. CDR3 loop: CASSQRTGVNTEAFF. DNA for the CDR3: TGTGCCAGCTCGCAGCGGACAGGAGTGAACACTGAAGCTTTCTTT.

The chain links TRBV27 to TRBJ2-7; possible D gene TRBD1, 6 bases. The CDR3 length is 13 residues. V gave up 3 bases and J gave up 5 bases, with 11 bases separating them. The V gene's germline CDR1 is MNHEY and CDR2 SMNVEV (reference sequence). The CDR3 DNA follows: TGTGCCAGCAGTTTGAGTCAGGGGAACGAGCAGTACTTC. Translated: CASSLSQGNEQYF.

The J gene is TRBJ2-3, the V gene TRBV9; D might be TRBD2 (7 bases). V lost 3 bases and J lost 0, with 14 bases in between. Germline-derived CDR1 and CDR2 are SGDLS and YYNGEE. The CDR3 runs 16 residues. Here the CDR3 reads CASSDQRGHSTDTQYF. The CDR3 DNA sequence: TGTGCCAGCAGCGACCAGCGGGGACATAGCACAGATACGCAGTATTTT.

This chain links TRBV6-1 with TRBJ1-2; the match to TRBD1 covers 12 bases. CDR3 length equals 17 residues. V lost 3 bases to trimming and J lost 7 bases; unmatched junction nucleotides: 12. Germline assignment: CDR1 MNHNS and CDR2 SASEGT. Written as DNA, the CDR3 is TGTGCCAGCAGTGATCATCCCGGGACAGGGGGCTTAGGTGGCTACACCTTC. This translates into CASSDHPGTGGLGGYTF.

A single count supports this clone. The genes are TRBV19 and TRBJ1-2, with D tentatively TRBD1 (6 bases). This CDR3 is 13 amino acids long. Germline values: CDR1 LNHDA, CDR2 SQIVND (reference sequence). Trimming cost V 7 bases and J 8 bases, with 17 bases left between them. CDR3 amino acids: CASTLLGGVGYTF. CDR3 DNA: TGTGCCAGTACTCTGCTAGGGGGGGTCGGCTACACCTTC.

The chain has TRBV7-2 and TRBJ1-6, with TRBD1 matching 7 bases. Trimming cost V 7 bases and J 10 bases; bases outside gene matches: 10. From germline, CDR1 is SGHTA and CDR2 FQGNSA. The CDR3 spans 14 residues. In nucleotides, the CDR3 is TGTGCCAGCACCCCTGGTATAGGGGGCTCACCCCTCCACTTT. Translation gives CASTPGIGGSPLHF.

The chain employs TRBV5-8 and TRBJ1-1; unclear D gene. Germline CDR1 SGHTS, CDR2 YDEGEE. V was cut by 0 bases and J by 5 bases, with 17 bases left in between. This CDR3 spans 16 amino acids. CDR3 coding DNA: TGTGCCAGCAGCTTGGCCGTCGGGTTGGTTCAAACTGAAGCTTTCTTT. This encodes CASSLAVGLVQTEAFF.

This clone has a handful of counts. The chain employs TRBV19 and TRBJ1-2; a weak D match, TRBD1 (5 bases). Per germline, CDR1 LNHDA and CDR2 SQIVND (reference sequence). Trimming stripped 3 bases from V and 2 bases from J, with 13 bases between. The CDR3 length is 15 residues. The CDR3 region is CASSMGPGANYGYTF. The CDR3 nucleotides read TGTGCCAGTAGTATGGGACCGGGAGCCAACTATGGCTACACCTTC.

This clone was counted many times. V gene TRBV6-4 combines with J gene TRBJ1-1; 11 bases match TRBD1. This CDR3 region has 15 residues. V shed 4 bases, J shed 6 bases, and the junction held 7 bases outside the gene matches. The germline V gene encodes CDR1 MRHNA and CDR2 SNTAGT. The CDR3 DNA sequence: TGTGCCAGCAGTGTTGATCCGGGACAGGGGGCTGAAGCTTTCTTT. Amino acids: CASSVDPGQGAEAFF.

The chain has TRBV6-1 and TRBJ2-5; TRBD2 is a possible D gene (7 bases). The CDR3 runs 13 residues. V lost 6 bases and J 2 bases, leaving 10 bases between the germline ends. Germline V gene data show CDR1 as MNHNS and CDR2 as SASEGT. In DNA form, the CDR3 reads TGTGCCAGCAGGCGGGGGCCTCAAGAGACCCAGTACTTC. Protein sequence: CASRRGPQETQYF.

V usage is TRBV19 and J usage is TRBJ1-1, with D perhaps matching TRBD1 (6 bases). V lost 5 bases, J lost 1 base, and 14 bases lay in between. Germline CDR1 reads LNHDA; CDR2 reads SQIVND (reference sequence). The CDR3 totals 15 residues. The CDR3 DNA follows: TGTGCCAGTAGTGTCCGGGACACCCAGAACACTGAAGCTTTCTTT. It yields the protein CASSVRDTQNTEAFF.

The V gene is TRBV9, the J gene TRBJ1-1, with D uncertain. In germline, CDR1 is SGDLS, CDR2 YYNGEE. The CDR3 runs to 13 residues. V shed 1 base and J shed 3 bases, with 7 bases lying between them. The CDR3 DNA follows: TGTGCCAGCAGCGTATATGCAGACACTGAAGCTTTCTTT. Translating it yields CASSVYADTEAFF.

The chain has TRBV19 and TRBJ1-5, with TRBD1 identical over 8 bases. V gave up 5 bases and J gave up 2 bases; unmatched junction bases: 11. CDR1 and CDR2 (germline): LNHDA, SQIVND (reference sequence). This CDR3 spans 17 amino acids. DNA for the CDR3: TGTGCCAGTAGTCGGGCTACAGGGGGAGTGGGCAATCAGCCCCAGCATTTT. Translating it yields CASSRATGGVGNQPQHF.

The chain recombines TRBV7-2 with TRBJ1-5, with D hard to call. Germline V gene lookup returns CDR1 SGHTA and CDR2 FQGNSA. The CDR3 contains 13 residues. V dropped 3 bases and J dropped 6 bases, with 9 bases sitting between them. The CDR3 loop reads CASSFLGSQPQHF. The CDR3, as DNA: TGTGCCAGCAGCTTTCTAGGTAGTCAGCCCCAGCATTTT. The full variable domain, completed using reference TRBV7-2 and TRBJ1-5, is GAGVSQSPSNKVTEKGKDVELRCDPISGHTALYWYRQSLGQGLEFLIYFQGNSAPDKSGLPSDRFSAERTGGSVSTLTIQRTQQEDSAVYLCASSFLGSQPQHFGDGTRLSIL.

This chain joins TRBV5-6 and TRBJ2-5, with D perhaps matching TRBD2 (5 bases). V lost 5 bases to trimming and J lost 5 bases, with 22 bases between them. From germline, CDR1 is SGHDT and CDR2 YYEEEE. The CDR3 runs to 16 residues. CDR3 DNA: TGTGCCAGCAGTCCGCCGCGTAGAGAGGGTCGCGAGACCCAGTACTTC. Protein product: CASSPPRREGRETQYF.

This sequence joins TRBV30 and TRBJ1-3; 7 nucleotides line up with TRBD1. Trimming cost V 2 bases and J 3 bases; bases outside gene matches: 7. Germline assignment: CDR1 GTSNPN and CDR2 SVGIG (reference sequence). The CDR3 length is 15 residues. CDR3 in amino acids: CAWSPTGVYGNTIYF. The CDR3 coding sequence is TGTGCCTGGAGTCCCACAGGGGTTTATGGAAACACCATATATTTT. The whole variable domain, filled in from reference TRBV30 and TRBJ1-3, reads SQTIHQWPATLVQPVGSPLSLECTVEGTSNPNLYWYRQAAGRGLQLLFYSVGIGQISSEVPQNLSASRPQDRQFILSSKKLLLSDSGFYLCAWSPTGVYGNTIYFGEGSWLTVV.

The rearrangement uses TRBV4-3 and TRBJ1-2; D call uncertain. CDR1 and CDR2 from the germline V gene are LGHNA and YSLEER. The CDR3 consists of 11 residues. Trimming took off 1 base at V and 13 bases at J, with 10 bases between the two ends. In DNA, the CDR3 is TGCGCCAGCAGCCAAGGGGAGGTCCCCACCTTC. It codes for CASSQGEVPTF.